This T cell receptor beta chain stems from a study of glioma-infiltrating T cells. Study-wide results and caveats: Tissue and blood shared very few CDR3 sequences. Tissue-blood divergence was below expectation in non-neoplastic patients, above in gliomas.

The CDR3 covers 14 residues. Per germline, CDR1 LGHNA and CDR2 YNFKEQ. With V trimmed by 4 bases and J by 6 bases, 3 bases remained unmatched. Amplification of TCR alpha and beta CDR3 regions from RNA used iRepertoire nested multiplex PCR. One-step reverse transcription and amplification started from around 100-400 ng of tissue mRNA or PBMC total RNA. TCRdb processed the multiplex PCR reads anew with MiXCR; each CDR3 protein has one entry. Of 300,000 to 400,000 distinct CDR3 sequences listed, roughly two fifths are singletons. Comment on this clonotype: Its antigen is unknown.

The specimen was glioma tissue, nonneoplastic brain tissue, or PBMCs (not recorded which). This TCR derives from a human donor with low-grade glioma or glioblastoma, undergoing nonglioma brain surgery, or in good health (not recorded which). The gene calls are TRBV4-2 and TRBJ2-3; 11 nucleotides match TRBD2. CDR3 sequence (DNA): TGTGCCAGCAGCCTTCGGACTAGCGGGGATACGCAGTATTTT. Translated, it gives CASSLRTSGDTQYF.